The 8 T cell receptor beta chains in this list originate from one sample, sequenced in a study of blood T cell repertoires in COVID-19. Produced via immunoSEQ multiplex PCR; TCRdb's table is partial and in-frame only. The table records around 77,000 clones, under 90% of them present only once. The sample comprised peripheral blood. All receptors come from a man aged 70 or older with active or convalescent COVID-19.

This clone has only a few counts. This chain uses TRBV6-4 with TRBJ1-1; 11 nucleotides line up with TRBD1. This CDR3 is built from 21 residues. Germline V gene data show CDR1 as MRHNA and CDR2 as SNTAGT. V lost 2 bases, J lost 0 bases, and 17 bases stayed unmatched. The CDR3 spells CASSDGDRGARVTGMNTEAFF. DNA of the CDR3: TGTGCCAGCAGTGACGGGGACAGGGGGGCGCGGGTAACCGGGATGAACACTGAAGCTTTCTTT.

The chain joins TRBV10-3 to TRBJ2-1; TRBD2 might be the D (6 bases). Germline CDR1 and CDR2: ENHRY and SYGVKD. The CDR3 totals 16 residues. Trimming removed 6 bases at V and 9 bases at J, with 24 bases between. CDR3 coding DNA: TGTGCCATCAGAGACACTGCCGGGACTCAAGGGGCTGAGCAGTTCTTC. This gives the protein CAIRDTAGTQGAEQFF.

J is TRBJ1-1 and V is TRBV20-1, with D possibly TRBD1 on 6 matching bases. V lost 5 bases and J 5 bases, leaving 9 bases between the germline ends. Germline CDR1 DFQATT, CDR2 SNEGSKA (reference sequence). CDR3 length equals 11 residues. For the CDR3, the DNA is TGCAGTGCTTCAAGGGGGACTGAAGCTTTCTTT. This gives the protein CSASRGTEAFF.

The CDR3 spells CSAKRGYEQYF. The CDR3 nucleotides are TGCAGTGCAAAACGGGGGTACGAGCAGTACTTC. The genes are TRBV20-1 and TRBJ2-7; perhaps TRBD2 as D (6 bases). With 6 bases removed from V and 4 bases from J, the gap between germline ends came to 10 bases. The CDR3 length is 11 residues. Germline loops: CDR1 DFQATT, CDR2 SNEGSKA (reference sequence).

The chain couples TRBV2 to TRBJ1-1; no clear D gene. Germline loops: CDR1 SNHLY, CDR2 FYNNEI. This CDR3 spans 12 amino acids. V lost 0 bases and J lost 11, with 10 bases in between. The CDR3 protein is CASSEAQVAAFF. CDR3 sequence (DNA): TGTGCCAGCAGTGAAGCGCAGGTTGCGGCTTTCTTT.

This chain joins TRBV30 and TRBJ2-3; 12 nucleotides agree with TRBD2. V trimming: 4 bases; J trimming: 2 bases; junction bases outside the gene matches: 4. Per the germline V gene, CDR1 is GTSNPN and CDR2 is SVGIG (reference sequence). The CDR3 spans 15 residues. The CDR3 DNA sequence: TGTGCCTGGACCCGGACTAGCGGGACCACAGATACGCAGTATTTT. This translates into CAWTRTSGTTDTQYF. The entire variable domain, with the rest obtained from reference TRBV30 and TRBJ2-3, is as follows: SQTIHQWPATLVQPVGSPLSLECTVEGTSNPNLYWYRQAAGRGLQLLFYSVGIGQISSEVPQNLSASRPQDRQFILSSKKLLLSDSGFYLCAWTRTSGTTDTQYFGPGTRLTVL.

This clone was detected only a few times. CDR3 amino acids: CASTEGQGEGGYTF. The CDR3 DNA reads as TGTGCCAGCACCGAAGGACAGGGGGAGGGCGGCTACACCTTC. The chain recombines TRBV7-9 with TRBJ1-2; 10 nucleotides line up with TRBD1. Trimming at V came to 7 bases and at J to 8 bases, leaving 10 bases not matched to a gene. The CDR3 totals 14 residues. In germline, CDR1 is SEHNR, CDR2 FQNEAQ (reference sequence).

This chain connects TRBV6-5 to TRBJ1-2, with D uncertain. The CDR3 is 12 residues long. Per germline, CDR1 MNHEY and CDR2 SVGAGI. V shed 7 bases and J shed 5 bases, with 11 bases lying between them. The CDR3 DNA reads as TGTGCCAGCATGCGGGAGGAATATGGCTACACCTTC. Its translation is CASMREEYGYTF.